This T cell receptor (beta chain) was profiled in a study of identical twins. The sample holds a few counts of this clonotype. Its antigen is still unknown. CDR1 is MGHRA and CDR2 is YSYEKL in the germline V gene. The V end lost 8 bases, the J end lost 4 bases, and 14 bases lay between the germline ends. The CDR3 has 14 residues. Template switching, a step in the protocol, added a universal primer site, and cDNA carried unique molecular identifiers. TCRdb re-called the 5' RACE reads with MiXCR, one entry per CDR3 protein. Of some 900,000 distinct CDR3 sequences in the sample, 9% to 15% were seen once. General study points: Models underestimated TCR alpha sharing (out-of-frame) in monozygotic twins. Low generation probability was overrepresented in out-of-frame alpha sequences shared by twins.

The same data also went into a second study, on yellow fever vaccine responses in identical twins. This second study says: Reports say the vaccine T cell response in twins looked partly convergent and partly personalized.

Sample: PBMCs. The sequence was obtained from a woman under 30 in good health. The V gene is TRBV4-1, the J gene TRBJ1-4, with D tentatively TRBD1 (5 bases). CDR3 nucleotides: TGCGCCAGCGGTCGGGGGGAGTATAATGAAAAACTGTTTTTT. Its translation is CASGRGEYNEKLFF.